This T cell receptor beta chain emerged from a study of T cell changes during pregnancy in multiple sclerosis. The CDR3 spans 14 residues. V dropped 6 bases and J dropped 3; count of bases not matched to a gene: 4. Germline CDR1 and CDR2: SGHTA and FQGNSA. The count of this clone is one. TCRdb keeps only in-frame clones here, not all; method: immunoSEQ multiplex PCR. The data hold about 60,000 clones, with under 95% observed a single time. The rearrangement joins TRBV7-2 to TRBJ2-1, with 8 bases matching TRBD2. The clonotype was recovered from a female donor with multiple sclerosis, enrolled in a pregnancy study. The sequencing here drew on CD4+ T cells from peripheral blood mononuclear cells, taken in the second trimester of pregnancy. The CDR3, as DNA: TGTGCCAGCAGTGTAGCGGGGAGCTACAATGAGCAGTTCTTC. Protein sequence: CASSVAGSYNEQFF.